These 2 T cell receptor beta chains came from one sample sequenced in a study of T cell responses to AZD1222 COVID-19 vaccine. The method was immunoSEQ multiplex PCR; TCRdb's version includes in-frame clones alone and lacks a portion of them. Of more than 85,000 clones listed, roughly nine tenths were seen once; the top ten hold around 6.8%. The sequencing used peripheral blood, collected on day 0 of AZD1222 vaccination. All receptors come from an adult in good health.

The chain uses TRBV29-1 and TRBJ1-1; 10 nucleotides match TRBD1. The CDR3 extends over 13 amino acids. With 6 bases clipped from V and 4 bases from J, the junction kept 5 bases outside the gene matches. Germline CDR1 is SQVTM and CDR2 is ANQGSEA. In DNA, the CDR3 is TGCAGCGTCTCCCGGGACAGGGGCACTGAAGCTTTCTTT. It translates to CSVSRDRGTEAFF.

V gene TRBV30 combines with J gene TRBJ2-7; TRBD2 aligns across 10 bases. The V gene's germline CDR1 is GTSNPN and CDR2 SVGIG (reference sequence). This CDR3 region has 15 residues. After removal of 3 bases from V and 3 bases from J, the junction contained 8 bases not matched to a gene. CDR3 sequence reads: CAWSPLAGAYYEQYF. CDR3 nucleotides: TGTGCCTGGAGCCCCCTAGCGGGAGCTTACTACGAGCAGTACTTC.